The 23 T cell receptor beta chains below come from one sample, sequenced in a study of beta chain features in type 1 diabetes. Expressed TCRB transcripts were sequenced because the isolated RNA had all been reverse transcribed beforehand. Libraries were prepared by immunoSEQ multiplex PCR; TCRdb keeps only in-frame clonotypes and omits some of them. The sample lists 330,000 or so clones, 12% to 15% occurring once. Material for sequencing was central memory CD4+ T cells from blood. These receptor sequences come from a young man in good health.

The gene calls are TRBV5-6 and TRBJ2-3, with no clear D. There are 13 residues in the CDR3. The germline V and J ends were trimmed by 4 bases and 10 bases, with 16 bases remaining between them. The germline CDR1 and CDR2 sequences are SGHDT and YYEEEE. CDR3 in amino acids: CASSLTSGRSQYF. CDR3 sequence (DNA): TGTGCCAGCAGCCTAACTTCCGGGCGATCGCAGTATTTT.

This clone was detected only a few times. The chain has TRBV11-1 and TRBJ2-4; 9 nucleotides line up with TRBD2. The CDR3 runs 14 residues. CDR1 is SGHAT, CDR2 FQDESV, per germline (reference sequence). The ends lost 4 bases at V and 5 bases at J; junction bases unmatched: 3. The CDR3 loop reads CASSSRLAENIQYF. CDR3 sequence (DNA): TGTGCCAGCAGCTCGAGACTAGCGGAAAACATTCAGTACTTC.

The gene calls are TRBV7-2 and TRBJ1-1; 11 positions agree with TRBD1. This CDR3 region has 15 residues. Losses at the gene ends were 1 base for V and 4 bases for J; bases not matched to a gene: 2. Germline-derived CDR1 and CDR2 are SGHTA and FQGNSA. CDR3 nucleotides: TGTGCCAGCAGCTTAGGGGGGACAGGGGGCACTGAAGCTTTCTTT. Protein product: CASSLGGTGGTEAFF.

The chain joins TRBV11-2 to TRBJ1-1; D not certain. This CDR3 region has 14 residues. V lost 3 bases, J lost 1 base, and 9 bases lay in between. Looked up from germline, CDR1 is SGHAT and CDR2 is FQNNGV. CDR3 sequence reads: CASSLMGGNTEAFF. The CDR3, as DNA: TGTGCCAGCAGCTTGATGGGTGGGAACACTGAAGCTTTCTTT.

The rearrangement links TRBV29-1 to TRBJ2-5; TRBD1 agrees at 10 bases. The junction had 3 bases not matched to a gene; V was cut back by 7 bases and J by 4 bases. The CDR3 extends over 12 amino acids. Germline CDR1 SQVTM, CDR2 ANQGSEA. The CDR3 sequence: CSGTGGPETQYF. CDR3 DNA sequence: TGCAGCGGGACAGGGGGACCAGAGACCCAGTACTTC.

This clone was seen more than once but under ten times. The CDR3 loop is CASTPAGYNSPLHF. In DNA form, the CDR3 reads TGTGCCAGCACCCCTGCAGGGTATAATTCACCCCTCCACTTT. V and J are TRBV25-1 and TRBJ1-6; possibly TRBD1 for D (5 bases). V gave up 7 bases and J gave up 4 bases, with 11 bases separating them. The CDR3 spans 14 residues. Germline V CDR1 and CDR2: MGHDK, SYGVNS.

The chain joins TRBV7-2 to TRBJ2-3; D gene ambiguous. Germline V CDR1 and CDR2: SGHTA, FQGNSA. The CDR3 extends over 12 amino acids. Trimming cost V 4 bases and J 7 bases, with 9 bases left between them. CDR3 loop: CASSSEHHTQYF. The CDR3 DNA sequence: TGTGCCAGCAGCTCCGAACACCATACGCAGTATTTT.

For the CDR3, the DNA is TGTGCCAGCAGCCGGAGCCTCGGGCAAAAGTACCAAGAGACCCAGTACTTC. Amino acids: CASSRSLGQKYQETQYF. The chain employs TRBV11-3 and TRBJ2-5; D ambiguous. V shed 5 bases and J shed 0 bases, with 19 bases lying between them. This CDR3 spans 17 amino acids. CDR1 is SGHNT, CDR2 YENEEA, per germline.

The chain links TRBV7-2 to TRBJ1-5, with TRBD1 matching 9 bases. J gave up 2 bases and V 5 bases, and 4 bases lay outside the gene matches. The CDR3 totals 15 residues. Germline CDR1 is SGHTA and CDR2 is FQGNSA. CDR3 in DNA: TGTGCCAGCAGCACGACAGGGGGAGGCAATCAGCCCCAGCATTTT. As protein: CASSTTGGGNQPQHF.

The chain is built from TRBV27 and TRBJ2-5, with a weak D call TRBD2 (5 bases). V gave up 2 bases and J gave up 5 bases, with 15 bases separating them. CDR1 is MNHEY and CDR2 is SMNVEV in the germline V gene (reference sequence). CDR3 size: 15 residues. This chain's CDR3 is CASSLGSRSGETQYF. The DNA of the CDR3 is TGTGCCAGCAGTTTAGGTTCGCGGTCGGGGGAGACCCAGTACTTC.

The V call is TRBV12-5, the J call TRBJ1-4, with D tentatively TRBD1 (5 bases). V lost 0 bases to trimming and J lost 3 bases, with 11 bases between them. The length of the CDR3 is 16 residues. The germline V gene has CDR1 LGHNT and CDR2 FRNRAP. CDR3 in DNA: TGTGCTAGTGGTTTGGTCTTGTCGGGGGCTAATGAAAAACTGTTTTTT. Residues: CASGLVLSGANEKLFF.

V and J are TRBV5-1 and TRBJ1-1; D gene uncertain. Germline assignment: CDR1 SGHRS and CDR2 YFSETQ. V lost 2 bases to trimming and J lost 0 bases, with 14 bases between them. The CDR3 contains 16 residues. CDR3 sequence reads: CASSFTRPGMNTEAFF. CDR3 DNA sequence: TGCGCCAGCAGCTTTACCCGACCGGGAATGAACACTGAAGCTTTCTTT.

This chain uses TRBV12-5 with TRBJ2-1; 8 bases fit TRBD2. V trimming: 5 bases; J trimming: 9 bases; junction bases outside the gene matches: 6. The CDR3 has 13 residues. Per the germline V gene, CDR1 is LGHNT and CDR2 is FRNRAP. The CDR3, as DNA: TGTGCTAGTGGTACCGGGACTAGGGGTGAGCAGTTCTTC. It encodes CASGTGTRGEQFF.

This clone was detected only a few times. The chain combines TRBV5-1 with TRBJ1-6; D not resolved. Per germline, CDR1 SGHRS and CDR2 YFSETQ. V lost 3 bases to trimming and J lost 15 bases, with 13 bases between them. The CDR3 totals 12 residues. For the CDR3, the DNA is TGCGCCAGCAGCTCGGACGGCCTTCTCCTCCACTTT. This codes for CASSSDGLLLHF.

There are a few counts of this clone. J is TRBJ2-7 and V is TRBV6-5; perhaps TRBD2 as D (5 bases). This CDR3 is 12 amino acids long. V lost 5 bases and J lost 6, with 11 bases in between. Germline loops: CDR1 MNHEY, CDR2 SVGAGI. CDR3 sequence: CASSDLSGEQYV. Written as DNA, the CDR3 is TGTGCCAGCAGTGACTTGAGCGGCGAGCAGTACGTC.

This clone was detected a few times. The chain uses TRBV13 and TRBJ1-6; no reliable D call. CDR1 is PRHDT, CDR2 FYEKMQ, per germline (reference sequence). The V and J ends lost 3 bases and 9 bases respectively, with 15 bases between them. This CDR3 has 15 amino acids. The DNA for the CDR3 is TGTGCCAGCAGCTTTGACTTGCAGAGGAGTTCACCCCTCCACTTT. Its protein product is CASSFDLQRSSPLHF.

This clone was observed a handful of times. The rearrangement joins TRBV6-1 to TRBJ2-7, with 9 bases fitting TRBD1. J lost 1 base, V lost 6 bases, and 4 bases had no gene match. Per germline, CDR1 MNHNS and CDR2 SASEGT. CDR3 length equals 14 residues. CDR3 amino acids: CASSYRGQSYEQYF. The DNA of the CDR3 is TGTGCCAGCAGCTACAGGGGGCAATCCTACGAGCAGTACTTC.

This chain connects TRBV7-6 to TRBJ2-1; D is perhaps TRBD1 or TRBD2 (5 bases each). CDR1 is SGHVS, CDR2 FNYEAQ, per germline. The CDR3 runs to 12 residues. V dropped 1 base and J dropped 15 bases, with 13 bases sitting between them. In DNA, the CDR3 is TGTGCCAGCAGCTTAGTGTACGGGGCCGCGTTCTTC. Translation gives CASSLVYGAAFF.

CDR3 sequence reads: CASSLSTSGNTIYF. The DNA for the CDR3 is TGTGCCAGCAGCCTCTCAACCTCTGGAAACACCATATATTTT. The chain uses TRBV11-2 and TRBJ1-3; D remains ambiguous. This CDR3 contains 14 residues. Trimming left V 5 bases short and J 0 bases short, with 8 bases between. CDR1 and CDR2 (germline): SGHAT, FQNNGV.

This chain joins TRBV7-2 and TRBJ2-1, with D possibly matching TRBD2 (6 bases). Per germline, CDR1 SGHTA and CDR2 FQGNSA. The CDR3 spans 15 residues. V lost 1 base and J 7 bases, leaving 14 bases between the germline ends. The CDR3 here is CASSLVAGRENEQFF. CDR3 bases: TGTGCCAGCAGCTTAGTTGCGGGGCGTGAGAATGAGCAGTTCTTC.

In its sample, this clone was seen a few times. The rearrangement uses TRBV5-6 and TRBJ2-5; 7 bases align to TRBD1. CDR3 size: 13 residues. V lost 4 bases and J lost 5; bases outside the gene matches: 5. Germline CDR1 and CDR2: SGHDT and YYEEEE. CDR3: CASSTGVGETQYF. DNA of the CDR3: TGTGCCAGCAGCACAGGGGTCGGGGAGACCCAGTACTTC. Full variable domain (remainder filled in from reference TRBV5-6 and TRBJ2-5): DAGVTQSPTHLIKTRGQQVTLRCSPKSGHDTVSWYQQALGQGPQFIFQYYEEEERQRGNFPDRFSGHQFPNYSSELNVNALLLGDSALYLCASSTGVGETQYFGPGTRLLVL.

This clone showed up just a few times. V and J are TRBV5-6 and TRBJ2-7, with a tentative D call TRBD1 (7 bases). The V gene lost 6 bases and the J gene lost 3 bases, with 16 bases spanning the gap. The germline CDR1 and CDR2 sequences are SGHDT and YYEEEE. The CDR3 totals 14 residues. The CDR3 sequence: CASTRGRTNYEQYF. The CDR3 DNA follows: TGTGCCAGCACAAGGGGGCGGACTAACTACGAGCAGTACTTC.

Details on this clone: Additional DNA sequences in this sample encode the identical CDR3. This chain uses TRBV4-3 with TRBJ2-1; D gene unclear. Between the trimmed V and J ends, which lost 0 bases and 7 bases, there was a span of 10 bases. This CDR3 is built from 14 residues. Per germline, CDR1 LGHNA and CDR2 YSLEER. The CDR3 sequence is CASSQDRGLNEQFF. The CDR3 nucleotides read TGCGCCAGCAGCCAAGATCGTGGTTTAAATGAGCAGTTCTTC.